A single sample gave rise to the 20 T cell receptor beta chains below, sequenced in a study of breast tumors, draining lymph nodes, adjacent tissues. The lymph nodes were axillary draining lymph nodes from breast cancer patients. TCRdb recomputed calls from the multiplex PCR reads with MiXCR, one row per CDR3 protein. This sample carries fewer than 250,000 distinct CDR3 sequences, approximately 30% of them seen once, and the ten largest clones take approximately 1.5%. The source material was axillary lymph node tissue. The receptors were sampled from a female donor with breast cancer. Some clones in this sample may be carry-over from other donors' samples.

This chain connects TRBV9 to TRBJ1-3; D is perhaps TRBD1 (5 bases). This CDR3 is built from 13 residues. From germline, CDR1 is SGDLS and CDR2 YYNGEE. V lost 4 bases to trimming and J lost 13 bases, with 18 bases between them. The DNA for the CDR3 is TGTGCCAGCAGCAGGAGGGGATCTGGGGGGATATATTTT. It codes for CASSRRGSGGIYF.

This clonotype has a count of ten or more. In nucleotides, the CDR3 is TGTGCCAGCCGGACAGGAGGTCAGCCCCAGCATTTT. The encoded protein is CASRTGGQPQHF. The rearrangement uses TRBV28 and TRBJ1-5; 7 bases fit TRBD1. The CDR3 loop spans 12 amino acids. Trimming removed 8 bases from V and 6 bases from J; junction bases left unmatched: 4. Germline V gene lookup returns CDR1 MDHEN and CDR2 SYDVKM.

This clonotype was counted many times. The gene calls are TRBV5-5 and TRBJ1-2; no clear D gene. Germline V gene lookup returns CDR1 SGHKS and CDR2 YYEKEE (reference sequence). The CDR3 extends over 15 amino acids. Trimming stripped 2 bases from V and 2 bases from J, with 13 bases between. The CDR3 coding sequence is TGTGCCAGCAGCTTAAGTGGTTGGCAGAACTATGGCTACACCTTC. This codes for CASSLSGWQNYGYTF.

This clonotype occurred many times. The chain has TRBV12-3 or TRBV12-4 and TRBJ1-4, with 10 bases matching TRBD1. The V and J ends lost 4 bases and 8 bases, in that order; junction bases with no gene match: 7. The CDR3 has 15 residues. CDR3 DNA: TGTGCCAGCAGTTCGCGACAGGGGGCCGGGGAAAAACTGTTTTTT. It is translated as CASSSRQGAGEKLFF.

The chain combines TRBV20-1 with TRBJ2-1; unclear D gene. The CDR3 is made up of 15 amino acids. Germline V gene lookup returns CDR1 DFQATT and CDR2 SNEGSKA (reference sequence). Trimming cost V 5 bases and J 6 bases, with 20 bases left between them. The CDR3 coding sequence is TGCAGTGCTTTACCCCCCCCAACCCGATCCAATGAGCAGTTCTTC. It specifies CSALPPPTRSNEQFF.

The chain is built from TRBV2 and TRBJ2-7; D could derive from TRBD1 or TRBD2 (7 bases each). Trimming took 4 bases from V and 5 from J, leaving 15 bases between them. The CDR3 totals 14 residues. CDR1 and CDR2 (germline): SNHLY, FYNNEI. The CDR3 sequence: CASSVQGGADEQYF. The CDR3 DNA follows: TGTGCCAGCAGTGTTCAGGGGGGGGCGGACGAGCAGTACTTC.

There are many counts of this clonotype. J is TRBJ1-5 and V is TRBV11-3, with D hard to call. Germline CDR1 and CDR2: SGHNT and YENEEA. V gave up 2 bases and J gave up 10 bases, with 12 bases separating them. The CDR3 sequence is 13 residues long. Here the CDR3 reads CASSLSRDSPQHF. The DNA for the CDR3 is TGTGCCAGCAGCTTATCGCGGGATTCTCCCCAGCATTTT.

The table lists this clonotype with many counts. The genes are TRBV10-3 and TRBJ2-1, with D hard to call. V was cut by 9 bases and J by 5 bases, with 8 bases left in between. From germline, CDR1 is ENHRY and CDR2 SYGVKD. This CDR3 is built from 11 residues. CDR3 protein: CAMSRDNEQFF. The CDR3 DNA is TGTGCCATGTCTAGGGACAATGAGCAGTTCTTC.

The chain combines TRBV2 with TRBJ1-1; D not resolved. Germline CDR1 SNHLY, CDR2 FYNNEI. This CDR3 spans 13 amino acids. Trimming shortened V by 1 base and J by 1 base, and 4 bases separated the two germline ends. This CDR3 reads CASSEDRNTEAFF. DNA of the CDR3: TGTGCCAGCAGTGAAGATCGGAACACTGAAGCTTTCTTT.

This clonotype has a count of ten or more. The J gene is TRBJ2-1, the V gene TRBV9; 7 nucleotides line up with TRBD2. The CDR3 runs 15 residues. Germline CDR1 SGDLS, CDR2 YYNGEE. V shed 3 bases, J shed 1 base, and the junction held 4 bases outside the gene matches. This chain's CDR3 is CASSAGLVSYNEQFF. In DNA form, the CDR3 reads TGTGCCAGCAGCGCAGGACTAGTATCCTACAATGAGCAGTTCTTC.

This clonotype occurred many times. The chain joins TRBV12-3 or TRBV12-4 to TRBJ2-7; unclear D gene. The CDR3 totals 12 residues. V was clipped by 6 bases and J by 7 bases, with 13 bases between them. The CDR3 bases are TGTGCCAGCAGACCCCTTGTGGGGGAGCAGTACTTC. Translation gives CASRPLVGEQYF.

Comment on this clonotype: The conserved closing phenylalanine or tryptophan is absent in this CDR3, likely reflecting a read error. This chain uses TRBV11-3 with TRBJ2-1; D is possibly TRBD1 (6 bases). The CDR3 is 13 amino acids. Germline-derived CDR1 and CDR2 are SGHNT and YENEEA. The CDR3 is CASSLAKQGRQFL. The CDR3 coding sequence is TGCGCCAGCAGCTTAGCGAAGCAGGGGAGGCAGTTCCTC.

This clonotype was observed many times. The chain combines TRBV5-1 with TRBJ2-7; TRBD1 is a possible D gene (6 bases). This CDR3 comprises 13 residues. V lost 1 base, J lost 5 bases, and 10 bases lay in between. Germline CDR1 SGHRS, CDR2 YFSETQ. CDR3 nucleotides: TGCGCCAGCAGCTTGACAGGGCTCCACGAGCAGTACTTC. Translation: CASSLTGLHEQYF.

This clonotype was seen many times. The chain combines TRBV2 with TRBJ2-3; 11 positions agree with TRBD2. This CDR3 contains 14 residues. V shed 8 bases and J 1 base; nucleotides not matched to a gene: 2. The germline gives CDR1 SNHLY, CDR2 FYNNEI. DNA for the CDR3: TGTGCCAGCGGGACTAGCGGACGCACAGATACGCAGTATTTT. Amino acid sequence: CASGTSGRTDTQYF.

The V call is TRBV29-1, the J call TRBJ2-3; 14 bases fit TRBD2. The CDR3 has 17 residues. V lost 4 bases, J lost 11 bases, and 17 bases stayed unmatched. Germline V lookup: CDR1 SQVTM, CDR2 ANQGSEA. The CDR3 here is CSVGVRLAGGPRDEQYF. CDR3 sequence (DNA): TGCAGCGTTGGGGTGAGACTAGCGGGAGGGCCGCGGGATGAGCAGTATTTT.

This clonotype has a count of ten or more. The V and J genes are TRBV29-1 and TRBJ1-2; 7 nucleotides align to TRBD1. CDR1 and CDR2 (germline): SQVTM, ANQGSEA. The ends lost 4 bases at V and 4 bases at J; junction bases unmatched: 6. The CDR3 totals 13 residues. Here the CDR3 reads CSVGYRGGYGYTF. The CDR3 coding sequence is TGCAGCGTTGGTTACAGGGGAGGCTATGGCTACACCTTC.

About this clonotype itself: This may be a read error, as it is one base from a much larger clone. The gene calls are TRBV6-4 and TRBJ2-3; 7 bases are a match to TRBD2. Germline V CDR1 and CDR2: MRHNA, SNTAGT. The CDR3 runs 15 residues. The CDR3 DNA sequence: TGTGCCAGCAGTCACTCGACTAGCCCCACAGATACGCAGTATTTT. Encoded protein: CASSHSTSPTDTQYF.

The chain recombines TRBV19 with TRBJ2-7; D not resolved. Germline V CDR1 and CDR2: LNHDA, SQIVND (reference sequence). The CDR3 is made up of 14 amino acids. DNA of the CDR3: TGTGCTAGAGATAGTGGCGTTGACTCCTACGAGCAGTACTTC. It is translated as CARDSGVDSYEQYF.

This clonotype was counted at least ten times. This sequence joins TRBV7-3 and TRBJ2-1, with 12 bases matching TRBD2. This CDR3 contains 15 residues. Trimming took 2 bases from V and 9 from J; bases not matched to a gene: 5. CDR1 and CDR2 from the germline V gene are SGHTA and FQGTGA. The CDR3 bases are TGTGCCAGCAGCTTACTAGCGGGAGGGTCCGGTGAGCAGTTCTTC. This gives the protein CASSLLAGGSGEQFF.

This chain links TRBV20-1 with TRBJ2-3, with 8 bases that match TRBD2. The length of the CDR3 is 15 residues. Trimming cost V 5 bases and J 0 bases; bases outside gene matches: 7. CDR1 and CDR2 (germline): DFQATT, SNEGSKA (reference sequence). The CDR3 loop is CSASPGTRSTDTQYF. The CDR3 DNA is TGCAGTGCTTCTCCCGGGACTAGAAGCACAGATACGCAGTATTTT.